Listed below are T cell receptor beta chains from one sample, sequenced in a study of blood T cell repertoires in COVID-19. The data were produced by immunoSEQ multiplex PCR, yet TCRdb's version contains in-frame clones alone and is incomplete. Among approximately 480,000 clones, 75% to 90% were seen once, and the ten largest hold 0.7%. The specimen sequenced was PBMCs or T cells enriched from blood (not recorded which). The receptor set was obtained from a woman younger than 35 who had recovered from COVID-19. The CDR3 runs from the conserved cysteine through the conserved F or W. Fields, in order: V gene, J gene, clone size, D gene, CDR3 DNA, CDR3 protein. D genes are given only for firm matches. Size values are once, few and many counts, or a class for expanded clones, and some rows have none.

>TRBV5-1|TRBJ1-6|once|TRBD1
TGCGCCAGCCGCTTCGGGACAGATAATTCACCCCTCCACTTT
CASRFGTDNSPLHF
>TRBV19|TRBJ1-1|NA|NA
TGTGCCAGTATCCCCTTCGGAGGCGGGATGAACACTGAAGCTTTCTTT
CASIPFGGGMNTEAFF
>TRBV5-5|TRBJ1-1|NA|TRBD1
TGTGCCAGCAGCTCATTGGACAGGACTGAAGCTTTCTTT
CASSSLDRTEAFF
>TRBV28|TRBJ1-3|few|TRBD1
TGTGCCAGCAAGGAGGGGGCCATCTCTGGAAACACCATATATTTT
CASKEGAISGNTIYF
>TRBV27|TRBJ2-3|NA|TRBD2
TGTGCCAGCAGTCTCCTAGCGGGGAGGGGAAATACGCAGTATTTT
CASSLLAGRGNTQYF
>TRBV7-3|TRBJ2-2|NA|NA
TGTGCCAGCAGCCCCTCCCGAAGAGAAAACACCGGGGAGCTGTTTTTT
CASSPSRRENTGELFF
>TRBV5-5|TRBJ2-2|NA|TRBD1
TGTGCCAGCAGCTACGGACAGGGAGGCGGGGAGCTGTTTTTT
CASSYGQGGGELFF
>TRBV5-6|TRBJ1-6|once|TRBD1
TGTGCCAGCAGCGCTGAACAGGGGGCAGACTATAATTCACCCCTCCACTTT
CASSAEQGADYNSPLHF
>TRBV10-2|TRBJ2-1|NA|NA
TGCGCCAGCAGGGGCGTCCCTCACAATGAGCAGTTCTTC
CASRGVPHNEQFF
>TRBV3-1/TRBV3-2|TRBJ1-2|NA|NA
TGTGCCAGCAGCCCGGGGTCCTATGGCTACACCTTC
CASSPGSYGYTF
>TRBV5-1|TRBJ2-5|NA|TRBD2
TGCGCCAGCAGCTTGGAGGGTAGCGGGGAGTGGGAGACCCAGTACTTC
CASSLEGSGEWETQYF
>TRBV6-5|TRBJ1-2|NA|NA
TGTGCCAGCAGTTACTCGACTTCCGGGGCGGGAGGCTACACCTTC
CASSYSTSGAGGYTF
>TRBV10-3|TRBJ2-1|NA|TRBD1
TGTGCCATCAGTGGACAGGGCAGCAATGAGCAGTTCTTC
CAISGQGSNEQFF
>TRBV19|TRBJ2-5|once|TRBD2
TGTGCCAGTACTATGGGAGTGCAGGGAGGGGAGACCCAGTACTTC
CASTMGVQGGETQYF
>TRBV4-1|TRBJ2-1|NA|NA
TGCGCCAGCAGCCATTCTGAAAGGGGGGGGGTAAGCAATGAGCAGTTCTTC
CASSHSERGGVSNEQFF
>TRBV5-1|TRBJ2-5|once|NA
TGCGCCAGCAGCCCACAGGGAGAGACCCAGTACTTC
CASSPQGETQYF
>TRBV4-1|TRBJ1-1|NA|NA
TGCGCCAGCAGCCCACCCCGAGGAGGCACTGAAGCTTTCTTT
CASSPPRGGTEAFF
>TRBV2|TRBJ1-3|NA|TRBD1
TGTGCCAGCAGTGAAACAGGGGGCCACACCATATATTTT
CASSETGGHTIYF
>TRBV30|TRBJ1-3|NA|NA
TGTGCCTGGAGTTATTCAGGTGGCAGAAACTCTGGAAACACCATATATTTT
CAWSYSGGRNSGNTIYF
>TRBV5-1|TRBJ1-4|few|TRBD1
TGCGCCAGCAGCTCTGGGACAGCTAATGAAAAACTGTTTTTT
CASSSGTANEKLFF
>TRBV19|TRBJ1-5|NA|NA
TGTGCCAGTAGCCCCTACGGGCAGGGGCTCTCTCAGCCCCAGCATTTT
CASSPYGQGLSQPQHF
>TRBV7-9|TRBJ2-7|once|TRBD2
TGTGCCAGCAGCTCCGAGACTAGCGGGGCTCGGGACGAGCAGTACTTC
CASSSETSGARDEQYF
>TRBV19|TRBJ1-2|NA|NA
TGTGCCAGTAGTATGGGCAGGGCGAAGTATGGCTACACCTTC
CASSMGRAKYGYTF